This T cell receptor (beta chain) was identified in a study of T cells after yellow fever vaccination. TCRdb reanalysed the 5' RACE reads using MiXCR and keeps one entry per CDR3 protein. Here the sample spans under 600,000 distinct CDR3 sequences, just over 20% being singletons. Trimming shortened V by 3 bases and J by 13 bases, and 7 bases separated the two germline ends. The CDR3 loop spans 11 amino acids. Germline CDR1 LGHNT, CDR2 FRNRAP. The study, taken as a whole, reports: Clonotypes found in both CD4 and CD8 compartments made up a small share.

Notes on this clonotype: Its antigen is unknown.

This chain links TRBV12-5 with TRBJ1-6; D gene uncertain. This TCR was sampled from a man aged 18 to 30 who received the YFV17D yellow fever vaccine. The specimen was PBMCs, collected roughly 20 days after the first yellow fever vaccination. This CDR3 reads CASGLGKPLHF. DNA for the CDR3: TGTGCTAGTGGTTTAGGAAAGCCCCTCCACTTT.